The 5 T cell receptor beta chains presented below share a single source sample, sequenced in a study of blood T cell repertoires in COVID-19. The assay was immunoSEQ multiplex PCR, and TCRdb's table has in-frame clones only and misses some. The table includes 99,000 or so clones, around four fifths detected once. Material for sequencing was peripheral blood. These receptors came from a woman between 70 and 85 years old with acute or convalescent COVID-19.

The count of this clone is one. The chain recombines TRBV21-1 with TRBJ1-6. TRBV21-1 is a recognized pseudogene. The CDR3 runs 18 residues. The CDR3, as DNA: TGTGCCAGCAGCAAAGGGGGCGGGAACAGCTCCTATAATTCACCCCTCCACTTT. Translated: CASSKGGGNSSYNSPLHF.

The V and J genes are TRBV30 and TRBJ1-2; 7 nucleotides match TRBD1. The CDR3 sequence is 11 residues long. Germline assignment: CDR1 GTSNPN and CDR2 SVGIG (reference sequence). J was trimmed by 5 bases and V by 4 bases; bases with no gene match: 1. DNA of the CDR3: TGTGCCTGGAACAGGGGATATGGCTACACCTTC. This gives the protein CAWNRGYGYTF.

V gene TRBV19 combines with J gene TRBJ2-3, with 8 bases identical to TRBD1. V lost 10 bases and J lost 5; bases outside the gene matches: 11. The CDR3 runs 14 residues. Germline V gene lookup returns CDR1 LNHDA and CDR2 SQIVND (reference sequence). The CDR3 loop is CATHKQGVIDTQYF. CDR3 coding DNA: TGTGCCACCCATAAACAGGGGGTCATAGATACGCAGTATTTT.

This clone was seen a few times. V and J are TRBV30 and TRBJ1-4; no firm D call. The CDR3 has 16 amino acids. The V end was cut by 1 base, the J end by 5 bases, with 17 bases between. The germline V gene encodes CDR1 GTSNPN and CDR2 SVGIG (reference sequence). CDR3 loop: CAWSEKRSGRNEKLFF. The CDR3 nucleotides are TGTGCCTGGAGTGAGAAGCGGTCCGGTCGAAATGAAAAACTGTTTTTT.

CDR3 nucleotide sequence: TGTGCCAGCAGTGAGTTGGTACAGGGGGATCAGCCCCAGCATTTT. Translating gives CASSELVQGDQPQHF. The J gene is TRBJ1-5, the V gene TRBV6-1; TRBD1 matches at 8 bases. Germline CDR1 reads MNHNS; CDR2 reads SASEGT. The J segment lost 5 bases and the V segment lost 3 bases, leaving 6 bases of the junction unmatched. The CDR3 covers 15 residues.